Sequencing of this T cell receptor beta chain was carried out in a study of T cells in narcolepsy. Assay: immunoSEQ multiplex PCR; the TCRdb copy retains only in-frame clones and omits some. The table records some 25,000 clones, about four fifths of them present only once. Germline loops: CDR1 MNHEY, CDR2 SVGAGI. Trimming shortened V by 2 bases and J by 9 bases, and 13 bases separated the two germline ends. The CDR3 contains 13 residues. This TCR was recovered from a human donor with narcolepsy. This chain links TRBV6-5 with TRBJ2-5; D perhaps matches TRBD2 (5 bases). The specimen sequenced was CD45RA- memory CD4+ T cells from PBMCs. CDR3 DNA sequence: TGTGCCAGCAGTTACGAGGGTCTGCGAGCCCAGTACTTC. Translated: CASSYEGLRAQYF.